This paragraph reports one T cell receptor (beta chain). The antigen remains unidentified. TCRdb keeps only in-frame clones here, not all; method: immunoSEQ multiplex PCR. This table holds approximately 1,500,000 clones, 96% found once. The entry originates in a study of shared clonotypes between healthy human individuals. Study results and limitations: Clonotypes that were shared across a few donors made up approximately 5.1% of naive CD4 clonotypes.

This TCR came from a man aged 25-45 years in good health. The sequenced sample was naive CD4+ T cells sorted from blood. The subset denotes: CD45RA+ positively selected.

For the CDR3, the DNA is TGCGCCAGCAGCGGACTAGCGGGAGTGGATGAGCAGTTCTTC. Its translation: CASSGLAGVDEQFF. The chain employs TRBV5-1 and TRBJ2-1; 13 positions agree with TRBD2. CDR3 length: 14 residues. Germline CDR1 and CDR2: SGHRS and YFSETQ. V gave up 4 bases and J gave up 8 bases; unmatched junction bases: 3.